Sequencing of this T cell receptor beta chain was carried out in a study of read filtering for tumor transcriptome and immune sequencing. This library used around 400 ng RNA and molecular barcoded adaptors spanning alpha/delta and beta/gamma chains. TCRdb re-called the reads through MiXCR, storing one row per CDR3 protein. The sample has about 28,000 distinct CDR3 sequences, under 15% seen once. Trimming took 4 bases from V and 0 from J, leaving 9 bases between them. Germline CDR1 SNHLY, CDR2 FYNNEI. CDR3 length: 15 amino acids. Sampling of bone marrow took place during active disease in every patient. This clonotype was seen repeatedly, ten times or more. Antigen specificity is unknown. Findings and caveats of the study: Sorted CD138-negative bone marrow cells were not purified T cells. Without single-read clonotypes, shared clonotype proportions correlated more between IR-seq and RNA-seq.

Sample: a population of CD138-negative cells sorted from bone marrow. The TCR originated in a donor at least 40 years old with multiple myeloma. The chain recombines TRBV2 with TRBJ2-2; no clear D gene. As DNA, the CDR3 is TGTGCCAGCAGTGGTGGCTCAGCGAACACCGGGGAGCTGTTTTTT. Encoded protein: CASSGGSANTGELFF. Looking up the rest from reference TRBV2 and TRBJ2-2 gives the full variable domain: EPEVTQTPSHQVTQMGQEVILRCVPISNHLYFYWYRQILGQKVEFLVSFYNNEISEKSEIFDDQFSVERPDGSNFTLKIRSTKLEDSAMYFCASSGGSANTGELFFGEGSRLTVL.